These 10 T cell receptor beta chains originate from one sample sequenced in a study of vaccination and CD4 T cells after COVID-19. Treatment noted: roughly 10-day PBMC culture with coronavirus spike peptide pools or control peptides (ViraFEST assay). Sequenced with the Oncomine TCR Beta short-read assay was DNA taken from cultured CD4+ T cells. MiXCR, run by TCRdb on the PCR reads, gives a single entry per CDR3 protein. The sample shows around 10,000 distinct CDR3 sequences, less than 65% of them seen only once. No antigens are known for them. The source material was CD4+ T cells from blood, cultured in vitro. These receptors originate from a human donor who had recovered from COVID-19.

J is TRBJ2-5 and V is TRBV24-1; D is unclear. The CDR3 is made up of 15 amino acids. V gave up 3 bases and J gave up 4 bases, with 14 bases separating them. Germline loops: CDR1 KGHDR, CDR2 SFDVKD. CDR3 residues: CATSDPRTVPETQYF. CDR3 coding DNA: TGTGCCACCAGTGATCCTCGCACAGTTCCAGAGACCCAGTACTTC.

The V gene is TRBV11-2, the J gene TRBJ1-2; D remains unclear. Looked up from germline, CDR1 is SGHAT and CDR2 is FQNNGV. CDR3 length equals 14 residues. V was pared by 1 base and J by 2 bases, with 8 bases between. The CDR3 DNA sequence: TGTGCCAGCAGCTTAGCCCCCAGGAACTATGGCTACACCTTC. Amino acids: CASSLAPRNYGYTF. Filled out from reference TRBV11-2 and TRBJ1-2, the complete variable domain reads EAGVAQSPRYKIIEKRQSVAFWCNPISGHATLYWYQQILGQGPKLLIQFQNNGVVDDSQLPKDRFSAERLKGVDSTLKIQPAKLEDSAVYLCASSLAPRNYGYTFGSGTRLTVV.

The V call is TRBV7-6, the J call TRBJ1-1, with D maybe TRBD1 (5 bases). This CDR3 spans 13 amino acids. The ends were cut back, 2 bases at V and 1 base at J, with 5 bases in the middle. Germline-derived CDR1 and CDR2 are SGHVS and FNYEAQ. The CDR3: CASSLTGNTEAFF. The CDR3 DNA sequence: TGTGCCAGCAGCTTAACAGGGAACACTGAAGCTTTCTTT.

In its sample, this clonotype was seen once. This sequence joins TRBV2 and TRBJ1-1; D gene unclear. V was pared by 8 bases and J by 0 bases, with 13 bases between. The CDR3 runs 14 residues. Germline assignment: CDR1 SNHLY and CDR2 FYNNEI. The CDR3 reads CASQINGVNTEAFF. Written as DNA, the CDR3 is TGTGCCAGCCAGATAAACGGGGTGAACACTGAAGCTTTCTTT.

This chain connects TRBV2 to TRBJ1-2; no definite D call. Germline CDR1 and CDR2: SNHLY and FYNNEI. The germline V and J ends were trimmed by 3 bases and 7 bases, with 6 bases remaining between them. CDR3 length: 11 residues. CDR3 loop: CASSDEGGYTF. CDR3 nucleotide sequence: TGTGCCAGCAGTGACGAGGGTGGCTACACCTTC.

The chain joins TRBV18 to TRBJ2-5; maybe TRBD1 (7 bases). The CDR3 contains 13 residues. V lost 5 bases, J lost 2 bases, and 9 bases lay in between. Germline assignment: CDR1 KGHSH and CDR2 LQKENI. The CDR3 DNA follows: TGTGCCAGCTCAGCGGGACAGCAAGAGACCCAGTACTTC. It encodes CASSAGQQETQYF.

This chain uses TRBV19 with TRBJ1-5; TRBD1 is a possible D gene (6 bases). V was pared by 1 base and J by 6 bases, with 16 bases between. The CDR3 spans 16 residues. Germline CDR1 and CDR2: LNHDA and SQIVND (reference sequence). The CDR3: CASSIVAWTVSQPQHF. The CDR3 region has the DNA TGTGCCAGTAGTATAGTCGCGTGGACAGTAAGTCAGCCCCAGCATTTT.

The chain has TRBV2 and TRBJ1-2, with TRBD1 as a possible D gene (5 bases). Germline loops: CDR1 SNHLY, CDR2 FYNNEI. The CDR3 runs to 11 residues. Trimming removed 6 bases at V and 8 bases at J, with 10 bases between. The CDR3 sequence: CASRARQGYTF. The DNA of the CDR3 is TGTGCCAGCAGGGCGAGACAGGGCTACACCTTC.

The chain recombines TRBV4-1 with TRBJ1-1, with 8 bases that match TRBD1. Trimming cost V 2 bases and J 3 bases; bases outside gene matches: 2. The CDR3 has 14 residues. Germline loops: CDR1 MGHRA, CDR2 YSYEKL. The CDR3 protein is CASSQKDRDTEAFF. CDR3 nucleotide sequence: TGCGCCAGCAGCCAAAAGGACAGGGACACTGAAGCTTTCTTT.

This clonotype was counted only a few times. The chain couples TRBV6-5 to TRBJ2-2; TRBD1 agrees at 8 bases. The germline V gene encodes CDR1 MNHEY and CDR2 SVGAGI. The CDR3 extends over 16 amino acids. V lost 3 bases to trimming and J lost 5 bases; unmatched junction nucleotides: 8. This CDR3 reads CASSYSYRGTTGELFF. CDR3 in DNA: TGTGCCAGCAGTTATAGCTACAGGGGGACTACCGGGGAGCTGTTTTTT.